The clone carrying this T cell receptor (beta chain) was observed once. In the study's own analysis: Reference gene primer amplification in the assay estimated nucleated cell counts. Clones were sequenced by immunoSEQ multiplex PCR, and TCRdb holds only the in-frame ones, with some missing. That table supplies the V and J calls and clone size; D and trimming were determined from the DNA. The sample has fewer than 120,000 clones; 76% are singletons. This entry comes from a study of blood T cell repertoires in COVID-19. Study information: Samples came from the United States, Italy and Spain, spanning acute and convalescent COVID-19. T cells, B-cell-depleted T cells, or PBMCs supplied cDNA or gDNA.

Germline CDR1 is WSHSY and CDR2 is SAAADI. The CDR3 has 17 residues. V shed 6 bases, J shed 2 bases, and the junction held 13 bases outside the gene matches. The receptor's source is a woman older than 75 with acute or convalescent COVID-19. Sequenced material: peripheral blood. The genes are TRBV10-2 and TRBJ2-3; 8 bases map to TRBD2. CDR3 protein: CASRPGYSGESTDTQYF. For the CDR3, the DNA is TGCGCCAGCAGACCGGGTTATAGCGGGGAATCCACAGATACGCAGTATTTT.